This T cell receptor (beta chain) was sequenced during a study of memory CD4+ T cells and cytomegalovirus serostatus. This table comes from immunoSEQ multiplex PCR, and its TCRdb copy is limited to in-frame clones, with some not included. The sample consists of 50,000 or so clones, around 80% of them appearing once. Single viable CD3+CD4+CD8-CD45RO+ cells were sorted as the memory CD4+ T cells. After thawing, CD4+ T cells were positively selected. Sequenced input: memory CD4+ T cells from blood. This sequence was found in an adult in good health and CMV-seronegative.

CDR3 sequence reads: CASSEMWGNTEAFF. The CDR3 coding sequence is TGTGCCAGCAGTGAAATGTGGGGGAACACTGAAGCTTTCTTT. The chain uses TRBV6-1 and TRBJ1-1, with D uncertain. CDR1 and CDR2 (germline): MNHNS, SASEGT. V dropped 2 bases and J dropped 1 base, with 8 bases sitting between them. CDR3 size: 14 residues.